Each of the 32 T cell receptor beta chains below was sequenced from the same sample in a study of T cell responses to AZD1222 COVID-19 vaccine. TCRdb's copy holds only in-frame clones and misses some; the assay was immunoSEQ multiplex PCR. Of about 55,000 clones in the sample, 80% are singletons; the top ten hold about 5%. The material sequenced was peripheral blood, taken 28 days after the second AZD1222 dose. The receptors were gathered from an adult who received the AZD1222 COVID-19 vaccine.

The rearrangement uses TRBV9 and TRBJ2-1; 11 nucleotides agree with TRBD1. Looked up from germline, CDR1 is SGDLS and CDR2 is YYNGEE. The length of the CDR3 is 14 residues. V shed 4 bases and J 8 bases; nucleotides not matched to a gene: 5. CDR3 region: CASSSRTGGDEQFF. In DNA, the CDR3 is TGTGCCAGCAGCTCCAGGACAGGGGGCGATGAGCAGTTCTTC.

This chain uses TRBV3-1 (or the pseudogene TRBV3-2) with TRBJ1-4; D uncertain. There are 12 residues in the CDR3. V was clipped by 3 bases and J by 8 bases, with 7 bases between them. Germline V gene lookup returns CDR1 LGHDT and CDR2 YNNKEL (reference sequence). CDR3 in amino acids: CASSHAGEKLFF. CDR3 nucleotides: TGTGCCAGCAGCCACGCAGGAGAAAAACTGTTTTTT.

The rearrangement uses TRBV27 and TRBJ1-6; D is unresolved. The germline CDR1 and CDR2 sequences are MNHEY and SMNVEV (reference sequence). Deletions cut 3 bases from V and 5 bases from J, with 8 bases between. The CDR3 consists of 14 residues. CDR3 region: CASSLTADNSPLHF. CDR3 in DNA: TGTGCCAGCAGTTTGACCGCGGATAATTCACCCCTCCACTTT.

The rearrangement uses TRBV7-8 and TRBJ1-5; TRBD1 might be the D (5 bases). This CDR3 spans 15 amino acids. Trimming took 2 bases from V and 2 from J, leaving 10 bases between them. Germline-derived CDR1 and CDR2 are SGHVS and FQNEAQ. The CDR3 region is CASSLRGVGNQPQHF. CDR3 bases: TGTGCCAGCAGCTTACGAGGGGTGGGCAATCAGCCCCAGCATTTT. Supplemented by reference TRBV7-8 and TRBJ1-5, the full variable domain reads GAGVSQSPRYKVAKRGQDVALRCDPISGHVSLFWYQQALGQGPEFLTYFQNEAQLDKSGLPSDRFFAERPEGSVSTLKIQRTQQEDSAVYLCASSLRGVGNQPQHFGDGTRLSIL.

The rearrangement joins TRBV19 to TRBJ1-5, with 7 bases identical to TRBD1. CDR1 is LNHDA, CDR2 SQIVND, per germline (reference sequence). V lost 3 bases, J lost 5 bases, and 1 base stayed unmatched. The CDR3 is made up of 13 amino acids. CDR3 in DNA: TGTGCCAGTAGTATCGACAGGGATCAGCCCCAGCATTTT. Translation: CASSIDRDQPQHF.

CDR3 bases: TGTGCCAGCAGCAGCGGACAGGGTTGGTACGAGCAGTACGTC. Translated: CASSSGQGWYEQYV. The chain is built from TRBV7-9 and TRBJ2-7, with TRBD1 matching 8 bases. The CDR3 consists of 14 residues. The trim removed 5 bases at V and 4 bases at J, leaving 7 bases unmatched. Germline CDR1 is SEHNR and CDR2 is FQNEAQ (reference sequence).

J is TRBJ2-2 and V is TRBV6-1; D perhaps matches TRBD1 (5 bases). This CDR3 spans 16 amino acids. Germline loops: CDR1 MNHNS, CDR2 SASEGT. V was pared by 0 bases and J by 6 bases, with 14 bases between. In DNA, the CDR3 is TGTGCCAGCAGTGAAGCACACAGGATAGGCCCCGGGGAGCTGTTTTTT. Amino acid sequence: CASSEAHRIGPGELFF.

The chain combines TRBV5-4 with TRBJ2-3; TRBD2 might be the D (6 bases). Per germline, CDR1 SGHNT and CDR2 YYREEE (reference sequence). The CDR3 has 15 residues. The V end lost 0 bases, the J end lost 4 bases, and 12 bases lay between the germline ends. The CDR3 DNA sequence: TGTGCCAGCAGCTTGGGACTAGATTTGGCAGATACGCAGTATTTT. Its protein product is CASSLGLDLADTQYF.

The rearrangement links TRBV7-8 to TRBJ2-7; D gene unclear. The CDR3 runs 12 residues. Germline CDR1 and CDR2: SGHVS and FQNEAQ. Deletions cut 5 bases from V and 1 base from J, with 6 bases between. The CDR3 DNA sequence: TGTGCCAGCAGCCCTACGTCCTACGAGCAGTACTTC. Its protein is CASSPTSYEQYF.

The genes are TRBV12-3 or TRBV12-4 and TRBJ1-2, with D uncertain. The V gene lost 5 bases and the J gene lost 0 bases, with 7 bases spanning the gap. CDR3 length equals 13 residues. The CDR3 region has the DNA TGTGCCAGCAGTCGGGCAGCTAACTATGGCTACACCTTC. Protein product: CASSRAANYGYTF.

The CDR3 region has the DNA TGCAGTGCTAGTAATAGGGCGATAAGCACAGATACGCAGTATTTT. This gives the protein CSASNRAISTDTQYF. This rearrangement joins TRBV20-1 to TRBJ2-3; unclear D gene. The CDR3 has 15 amino acids. V was cut by 3 bases and J by 0 bases, with 13 bases left in between. The germline V gene encodes CDR1 DFQATT and CDR2 SNEGSKA (reference sequence).

V and J are TRBV6-2 or TRBV6-3 and TRBJ2-2, with TRBD2 as a possible D gene (5 bases). With 3 bases removed from V and 6 bases from J, the gap between germline ends came to 5 bases. Germline CDR1 MNHEY, CDR2 SVGEGT. This CDR3 comprises 12 residues. This CDR3 is CASSYSAGELFF. CDR3 nucleotides: TGTGCCAGCAGTTATAGCGCCGGGGAGCTGTTTTTT.

The CDR3 bases are TGTGCCAGCTCGCAACTAGCGGGGGGCCGCCAAATGTACAATGAGCAGTTCTTC. The encoded protein is CASSQLAGGRQMYNEQFF. The chain links TRBV18 to TRBJ2-1; 12 nucleotides agree with TRBD2. Germline loops: CDR1 KGHSH, CDR2 LQKENI. The CDR3 length is 18 residues. With V trimmed by 6 bases and J by 4 bases, 13 bases remained unmatched.

The chain couples TRBV19 to TRBJ1-6, with 8 nucleotides matching TRBD1. This CDR3 spans 16 amino acids. The germline gives CDR1 LNHDA, CDR2 SQIVND (reference sequence). Unmatched junction bases numbered 12, after V lost 5 bases and J lost 9 bases. The CDR3 DNA sequence: TGTGCCAGTAGTCCTGACAGGGGTGGTCTATTTTCACCCCTCCACTTT. This codes for CASSPDRGGLFSPLHF.

The chain uses TRBV6-1 and TRBJ2-1; the D is unclear. The germline V gene encodes CDR1 MNHNS and CDR2 SASEGT. With 3 bases removed from V and 15 bases from J, the gap between germline ends came to 15 bases. There are 12 residues in the CDR3. Here the CDR3 reads CASSDQVASLFF. CDR3 nucleotides: TGTGCCAGCAGTGATCAGGTGGCTTCCCTGTTCTTC.

This clone showed up just once. The chain links TRBV5-1 to TRBJ1-1; D remains unclear. V lost 2 bases to trimming and J lost 1 base, with 9 bases between them. The CDR3 spans 14 residues. The germline gives CDR1 SGHRS, CDR2 YFSETQ. For the CDR3, the DNA is TGCGCCAGCAGCTTACGCACATCGAACACTGAAGCTTTCTTT. Translation: CASSLRTSNTEAFF.

The J gene is TRBJ2-7, the V gene TRBV7-3; D gene ambiguous. The germline V and J ends were trimmed by 3 bases and 7 bases, with 13 bases remaining between them. The CDR3 extends over 13 amino acids. Germline V CDR1 and CDR2: SGHTA, FQGTGA. CDR3 in DNA: TGTGCCAGCAGCTTGGCCCAGACCCATGAGCAGTACTTC. Translating it yields CASSLAQTHEQYF.

This rearrangement joins TRBV5-1 to TRBJ2-5; D possibly uses TRBD1 or TRBD2 (7 bases each). The CDR3 has 15 residues. The germline V gene has CDR1 SGHRS and CDR2 YFSETQ. Between the trimmed V and J ends, which lost 2 bases and 4 bases, there was a span of 15 bases. CDR3 loop: CASSFLQGRGETQYF. CDR3 coding DNA: TGCGCCAGCAGCTTTTTACAGGGGAGGGGAGAGACCCAGTACTTC.

This chain joins TRBV9 and TRBJ1-2; no firm D call. Germline loops: CDR1 SGDLS, CDR2 YYNGEE. This CDR3 region has 14 residues. V was shortened by 0 bases and J by 2 bases, with 8 bases between the two germline ends. The DNA of the CDR3 is TGTGCCAGCAGCGTAGATCCGAGCAACTATGGCTACACCTTC. It encodes CASSVDPSNYGYTF. The variable domain in full, completed from reference TRBV9 and TRBJ1-2, reads DSGVTQTPKHLITATGQRVTLRCSPRSGDLSVYWYQQSLDQGLQFLIQYYNGEERAKGNILERFSAQQFPDLHSELNLSSLELGDSALYFCASSVDPSNYGYTFGSGTRLTVV.

This clone has only a few counts. This sequence joins TRBV28 and TRBJ1-2, with 8 bases lining up with TRBD1. The J segment lost 4 bases and the V segment lost 6 bases, leaving 7 bases of the junction unmatched. The V gene's germline CDR1 is MDHEN and CDR2 SYDVKM. This CDR3 region has 14 residues. In DNA form, the CDR3 reads TGTGCCAGCAGGTCCGGGACAGGACCCTATGGCTACACCTTC. Its protein product is CASRSGTGPYGYTF.

The chain links TRBV4-1 to TRBJ1-4; possibly TRBD1 for D (6 bases). CDR1 and CDR2 (germline): MGHRA, YSYEKL. The CDR3 covers 16 residues. Trimming removed 4 bases at V and 5 bases at J, with 17 bases between. For the CDR3, the DNA is TGCGCCAGCAGCCGCCTGACAGGACCCGGGAATGAAAAACTGTTTTTT. Protein product: CASSRLTGPGNEKLFF.

This chain links TRBV27 with TRBJ2-7, with TRBD2 matching 13 bases. CDR3 length: 16 amino acids. The trim removed 6 bases at V and 1 base at J, leaving 6 bases unmatched. The germline CDR1 and CDR2 sequences are MNHEY and SMNVEV (reference sequence). CDR3 DNA: TGTGCCAGCAGGAGGGGGACTAGCGGGACTTCCTACGAGCAGTACTTC. It specifies CASRRGTSGTSYEQYF.

V gene TRBV4-1 combines with J gene TRBJ2-5; D might be TRBD1 or TRBD2, each matching 5 bases. Per the germline V gene, CDR1 is MGHRA and CDR2 is YSYEKL. The CDR3 is 16 residues long. The germline V and J ends were trimmed by 3 bases and 2 bases, with 16 bases remaining between them. This chain's CDR3 is CASSQAYPGAQETQYF. CDR3 DNA: TGCGCCAGCAGCCAGGCCTATCCCGGGGCACAAGAGACCCAGTACTTC.

The gene calls are TRBV30 and TRBJ1-5; perhaps TRBD1 as D (5 bases). CDR1 GTSNPN and CDR2 SVGIG come from the germline V gene (reference sequence). The CDR3 sequence is 14 residues long. The V gene lost 2 bases and the J gene lost 4 bases, with 12 bases spanning the gap. The CDR3 nucleotides are TGTGCCTGGAGTAATCAGGGTGGAAATCAGCCCCAGCATTTT. Its translation is CAWSNQGGNQPQHF.

V usage is TRBV25-1 and J usage is TRBJ1-1; 9 nucleotides match TRBD1. The CDR3 length is 18 residues. The V gene end was trimmed by 4 bases and the J gene end by 0 bases; junction bases not matched to a gene: 12. CDR1 is MGHDK, CDR2 SYGVNS, per germline. CDR3 amino acids: CASSGGPGQGLMNTEAFF. The CDR3 DNA sequence: TGTGCCAGCAGTGGGGGTCCGGGACAGGGCCTTATGAACACTGAAGCTTTCTTT.

DNA of the CDR3: TGTGCCAGCAGCCCGGACAGGGTCGGCGGGGAGCTGTTTTTT. As protein: CASSPDRVGGELFF. The J gene is TRBJ2-2, the V gene TRBV7-3; 8 positions match TRBD1. The V gene's germline CDR1 is SGHTA and CDR2 FQGTGA. J lost 7 bases, V lost 5 bases, and 6 bases had no gene match. This CDR3 is 14 amino acids long. The complete variable domain, with remaining parts taken from reference TRBV7-3 and TRBJ2-2, reads GAGVSQTPSNKVTEKGKYVELRCDPISGHTALYWYRQSLGQGPEFLIYFQGTGAADDSGLPNDRFFAVRPEGSVSTLKIQRTERGDSAVYLCASSPDRVGGELFFGEGSRLTVL.

The V and J genes are TRBV27 and TRBJ1-5; D is unresolved. V was pared by 7 bases and J by 3 bases, with 7 bases between. This CDR3 has 12 amino acids. Germline V CDR1 and CDR2: MNHEY, SMNVEV (reference sequence). The CDR3 nucleotides read TGTGCCAGCAAGGCTGTCAATCAGCCCCAGCATTTT. It codes for CASKAVNQPQHF.

This chain links TRBV5-1 with TRBJ2-3; the D gene is possibly TRBD2 (5 bases). Trimming stripped 2 bases from V and 5 bases from J, with 9 bases between. The CDR3 length is 13 residues. Germline V CDR1 and CDR2: SGHRS, YFSETQ. In DNA, the CDR3 is TGCGCCAGCAGCTTTATCAGCGGAGATACGCAGTATTTT. This codes for CASSFISGDTQYF.

The V and J genes are TRBV29-1 and TRBJ1-1, with TRBD1 matching over 7 bases. The CDR3 has 14 residues. The V gene end was trimmed by 6 bases and the J gene end by 1 base; junction bases not matched to a gene: 8. CDR1 and CDR2 (germline): SQVTM, ANQGSEA. In nucleotides, the CDR3 is TGCAGCGTGGACCTGGACAGGCCGAACACTGAAGCTTTCTTT. The encoded protein is CSVDLDRPNTEAFF.

The V gene is TRBV4-1, the J gene TRBJ2-2; D remains ambiguous. CDR3 length: 15 residues. Deletions cut 0 bases from V and 7 bases from J, with 12 bases between. Germline V lookup: CDR1 MGHRA, CDR2 YSYEKL. The CDR3 DNA reads TGCGCCAGCAGCCAAGAAGGCGGCCTTGGCGGGGAGCTGTTTTTT. Translating gives CASSQEGGLGGELFF.

V gene TRBV19 combines with J gene TRBJ1-4; D uncertain. Per the germline V gene, CDR1 is LNHDA and CDR2 is SQIVND (reference sequence). The CDR3 is 12 amino acids. The V end was cut by 4 bases, the J end by 7 bases, with 7 bases between. CDR3 sequence: CASSRRGEKLFF. The CDR3 DNA reads as TGTGCCAGTAGTAGACGAGGTGAAAAACTGTTTTTT.

The chain combines TRBV2 with TRBJ1-5; possibly TRBD1 for D (5 bases). Germline CDR1 is SNHLY and CDR2 is FYNNEI. CDR3 length equals 14 residues. Trimming took off 7 bases at V and 5 bases at J, with 15 bases between the two ends. The CDR3 nucleotides read TGTGCCAGCAATCCCCAGGGTCCGGATCAGCCCCAGCATTTT. The encoded protein is CASNPQGPDQPQHF.